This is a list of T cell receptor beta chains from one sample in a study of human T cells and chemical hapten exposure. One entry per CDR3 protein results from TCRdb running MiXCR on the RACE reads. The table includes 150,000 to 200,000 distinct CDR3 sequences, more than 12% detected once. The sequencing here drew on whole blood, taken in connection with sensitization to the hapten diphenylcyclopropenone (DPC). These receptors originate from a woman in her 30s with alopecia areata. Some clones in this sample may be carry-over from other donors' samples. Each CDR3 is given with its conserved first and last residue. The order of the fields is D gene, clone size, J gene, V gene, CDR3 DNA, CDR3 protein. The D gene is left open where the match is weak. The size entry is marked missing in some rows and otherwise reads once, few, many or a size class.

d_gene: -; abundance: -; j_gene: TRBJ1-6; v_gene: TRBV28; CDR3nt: TGTGCCAGCAGTTTAAGGGGTATTCATTCACCCCTCCACTTT; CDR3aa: CASSLRGIHSPLHF
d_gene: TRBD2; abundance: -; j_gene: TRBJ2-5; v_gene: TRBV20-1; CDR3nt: TGCAGTGCTAGAATGGTCAAGGGTTTCGAGCGGGAGATCCCGGAGACCCAGTACTTC; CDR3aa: CSARMVKGFEREIPETQYF
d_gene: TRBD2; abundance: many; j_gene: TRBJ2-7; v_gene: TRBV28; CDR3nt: TGTGCCAGCAGTTGGGGGACTAGCGGATACGAGCAGTACTTC; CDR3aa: CASSWGTSGYEQYF
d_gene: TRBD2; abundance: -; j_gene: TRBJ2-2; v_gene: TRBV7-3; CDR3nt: TGTGCCAGCACCCATATGGCGGGAGTTGGTACCGGGGAGCTGTTTTTT; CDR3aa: CASTHMAGVGTGELFF
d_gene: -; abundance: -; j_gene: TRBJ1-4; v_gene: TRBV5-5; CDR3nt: TGTGCCAGCAGCTTGGGGGTTGCAACTAATGAAAAACTGTTTTTT; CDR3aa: CASSLGVATNEKLFF
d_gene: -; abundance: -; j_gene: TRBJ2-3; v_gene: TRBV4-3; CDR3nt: TGCGCCAGCAGCCAAGAGGGGGGAAAGAGCACAGATACGCAGTATTTT; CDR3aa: CASSQEGGKSTDTQYF
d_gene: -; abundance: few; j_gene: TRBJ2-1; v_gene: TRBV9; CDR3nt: TGTGCCAGCAGCCCCCGTGGCGGCTACTCCTACAATGAGCAGTTCTTC; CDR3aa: CASSPRGGYSYNEQFF
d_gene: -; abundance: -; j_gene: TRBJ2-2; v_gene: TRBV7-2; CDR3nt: TGTGCCAGCAGCTTAGGATCCAGGCAGGGGCTGACCGGGGAGCTGTTTTTT; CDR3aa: CASSLGSRQGLTGELFF
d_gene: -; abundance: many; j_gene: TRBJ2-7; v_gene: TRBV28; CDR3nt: TGTGCCAGCAGTAGGTCCTACGAGCAGTACTTC; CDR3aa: CASSRSYEQYF
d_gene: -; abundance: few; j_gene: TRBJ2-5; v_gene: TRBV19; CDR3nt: TGTGCCAGTAGTATAAAAGGAGAGACCCAGTACTTC; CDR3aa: CASSIKGETQYF
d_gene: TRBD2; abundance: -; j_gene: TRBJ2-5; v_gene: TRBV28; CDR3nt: TGTGCCAACAGTTTATATCAGCGGGGGGAGACCCAGTACTTC; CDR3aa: CANSLYQRGETQYF
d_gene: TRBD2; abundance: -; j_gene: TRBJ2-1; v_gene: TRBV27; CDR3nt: TGTGCCAGCAGTTTTGGGCGGGAGTCCTACAATGAGCAGTTCTTC; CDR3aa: CASSFGRESYNEQFF
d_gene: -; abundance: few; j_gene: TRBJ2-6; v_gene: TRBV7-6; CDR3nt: TGTGCCAGCAGCTTAGCGGGACTTGGCTCTGGGGCCAACGTCCTGACTTTC; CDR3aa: CASSLAGLGSGANVLTF
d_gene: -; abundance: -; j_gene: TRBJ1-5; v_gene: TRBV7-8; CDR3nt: TGTGCCAGCAGCTTAGCGAGGGACCCCAATCAGCCCCAGCATTTT; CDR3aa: CASSLARDPNQPQHF
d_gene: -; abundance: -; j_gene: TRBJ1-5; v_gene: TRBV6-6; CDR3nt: TGTGCCAGCAGGTCACAGGGAAATCGCAATCAGCCCCAGCATTTT; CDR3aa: CASRSQGNRNQPQHF
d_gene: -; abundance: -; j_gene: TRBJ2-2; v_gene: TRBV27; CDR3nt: TGTGTCAGCAGTTTCGGCTTTTCCGAGGAGCTGTTTTTT; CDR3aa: CVSSFGFSEELFF
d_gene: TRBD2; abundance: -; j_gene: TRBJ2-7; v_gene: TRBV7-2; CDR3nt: TGTGCCAGCAGCTTAGCACGCGGGGGGTACGAGCAGTACTTC; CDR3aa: CASSLARGGYEQYF
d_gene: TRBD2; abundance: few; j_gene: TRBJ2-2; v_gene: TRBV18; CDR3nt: TGTGCCAGCTCACCACCGGGTAGCGGGGGCCTGAACACCGGGGAGCTGTTTTTT; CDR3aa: CASSPPGSGGLNTGELFF
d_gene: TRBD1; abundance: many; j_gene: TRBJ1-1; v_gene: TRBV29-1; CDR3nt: TGCAGCGTTGGGGGGGGACAGTTCAACACTGAAGCTTTCTTT; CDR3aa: CSVGGGQFNTEAFF
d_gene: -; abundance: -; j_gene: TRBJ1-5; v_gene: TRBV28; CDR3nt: TGTGCCAGCAGTTCCGGAAGTTTGGCCCAGCATTTT; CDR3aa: CASSSGSLAQHF
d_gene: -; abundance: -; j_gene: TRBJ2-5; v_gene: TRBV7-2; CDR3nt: TGTGCCAGCAGCTTATTGGAAGAGACCCAGTACTTC; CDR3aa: CASSLLEETQYF
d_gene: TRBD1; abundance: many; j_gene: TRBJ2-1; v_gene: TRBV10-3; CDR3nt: TGTGCCATCAGTGGACAGGGGGCTTACAATGAGCAGTTCTTC; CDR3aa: CAISGQGAYNEQFF
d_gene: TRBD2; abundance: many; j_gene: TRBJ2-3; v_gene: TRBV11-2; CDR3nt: TGTGCCAGCAGCTTATGGAGTCTAGCGGGGGCCCGAACGTTCGATACGCAGTATTTT; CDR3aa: CASSLWSLAGARTFDTQYF
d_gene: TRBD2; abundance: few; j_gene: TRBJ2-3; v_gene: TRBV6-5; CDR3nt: TGTGCCAGCAGCCGGACTAGCGGGGGAGCCACAGATACGCAGTATTTT; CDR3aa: CASSRTSGGATDTQYF
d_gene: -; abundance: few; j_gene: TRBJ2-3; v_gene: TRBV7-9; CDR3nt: TGTGCCAGCAGCGATAGCGACCTTAGCACAGATACGCAGTATTTT; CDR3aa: CASSDSDLSTDTQYF
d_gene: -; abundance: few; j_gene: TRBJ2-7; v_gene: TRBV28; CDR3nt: TGTGCCAGCAGTCGAACCGTTTCTGAGCAGTACTTC; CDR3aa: CASSRTVSEQYF
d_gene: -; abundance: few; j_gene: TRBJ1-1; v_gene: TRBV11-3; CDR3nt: TGTGCCAGCAGCCATAGGGAGAACACTGAAGCTTTCTTT; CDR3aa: CASSHRENTEAFF
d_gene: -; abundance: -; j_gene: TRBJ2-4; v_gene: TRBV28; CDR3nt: TGTGCCAGCAGCCCTCACACTAGCCTGGCCAAAAACATTCAGTACTTC; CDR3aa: CASSPHTSLAKNIQYF
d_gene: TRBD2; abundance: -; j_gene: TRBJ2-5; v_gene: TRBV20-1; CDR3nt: TGCAGTGCTAACCACGCGGGAGCGGTCGGGGAGACCCAGTACTTC; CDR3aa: CSANHAGAVGETQYF
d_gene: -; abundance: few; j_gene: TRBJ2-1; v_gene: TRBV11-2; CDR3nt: TGTGCCAGCAGCCCCTACAGCGGGCGCTCCTACAATGAGCAGTTCTTC; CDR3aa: CASSPYSGRSYNEQFF
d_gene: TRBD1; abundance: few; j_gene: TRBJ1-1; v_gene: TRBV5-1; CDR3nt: TGCGCCAGCTCGAAGGGGGCAGCCTATGAAGCTTTCTTT; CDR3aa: CASSKGAAYEAFF
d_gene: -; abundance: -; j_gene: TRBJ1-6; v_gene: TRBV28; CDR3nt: TGTGCCAGCAGTTTCTCCACAGGGAGTAATTCACCCCTCCACTTT; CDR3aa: CASSFSTGSNSPLHF
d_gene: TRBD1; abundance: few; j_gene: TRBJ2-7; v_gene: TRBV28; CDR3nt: TGTGCCAGCAGGACAGGGATCTATGGGGAGCAGTACTTC; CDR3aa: CASRTGIYGEQYF
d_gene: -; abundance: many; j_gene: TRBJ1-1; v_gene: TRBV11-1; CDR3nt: TGTGCCAGCAGCCGAATGGAGGGGGCTGAAGCTTTCTTT; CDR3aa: CASSRMEGAEAFF
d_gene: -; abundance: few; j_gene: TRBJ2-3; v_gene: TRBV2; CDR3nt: TGTGCCAGCAGACCGGGACACAGCACAGATACGCAGTATTTT; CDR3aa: CASRPGHSTDTQYF
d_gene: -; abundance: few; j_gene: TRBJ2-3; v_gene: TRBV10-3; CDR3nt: TGTGCCACCGGCTCCAGGGTGGCAGATACGCAGTATTTT; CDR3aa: CATGSRVADTQYF
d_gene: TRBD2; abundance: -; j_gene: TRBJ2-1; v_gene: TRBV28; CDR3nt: TGTGCCAGCAGTTTGACTAGCGGGAGGATTAGGCAGTTCTTC; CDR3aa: CASSLTSGRIRQFF
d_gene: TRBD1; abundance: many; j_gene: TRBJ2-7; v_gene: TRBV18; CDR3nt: TGTGCCAGCTCACGCGACAGGGGGGAACTCTACGAGCAGTACTTC; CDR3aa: CASSRDRGELYEQYF
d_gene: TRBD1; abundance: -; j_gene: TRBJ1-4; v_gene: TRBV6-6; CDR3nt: TGTGCCAGCAGTTACACCCCGGGACAGCTCCTTGAGGAAAAACTGTTTTTT; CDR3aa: CASSYTPGQLLEEKLFF
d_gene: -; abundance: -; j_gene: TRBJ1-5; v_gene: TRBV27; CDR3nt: TGTGCCAGCAGTTTTGGGGGGAGGAGCAATCAGCCCCAGCATTTT; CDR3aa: CASSFGGRSNQPQHF
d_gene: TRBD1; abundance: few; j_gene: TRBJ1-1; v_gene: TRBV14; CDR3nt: TGTGCCAGCAGCCACCGGGGCGCCAGGGGGCCGGCTTTCTTT; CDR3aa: CASSHRGARGPAFF
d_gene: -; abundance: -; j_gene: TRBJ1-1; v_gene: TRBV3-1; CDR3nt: TGTGCCAGCAGCCAAGACGGGATGAACACTGAAGCTTTCTTT; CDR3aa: CASSQDGMNTEAFF
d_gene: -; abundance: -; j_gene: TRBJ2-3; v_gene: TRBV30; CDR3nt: TGTGCCTGGGGGCTAGGGGCCGGAGGCACAGATACGCAGTATTTT; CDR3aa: CAWGLGAGGTDTQYF
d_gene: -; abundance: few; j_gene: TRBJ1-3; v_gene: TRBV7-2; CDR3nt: TGTGCCAGCAGTCCACAGGGCTCTGGAAACACCATATATTTT; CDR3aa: CASSPQGSGNTIYF
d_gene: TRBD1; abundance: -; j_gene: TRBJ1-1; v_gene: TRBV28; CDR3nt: TGTGCCAGCAGTTTTACCCCCCCTAATGGACAGGGGGCTCTCTTT; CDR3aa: CASSFTPPNGQGALF
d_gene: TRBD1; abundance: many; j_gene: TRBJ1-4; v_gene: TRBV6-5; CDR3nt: TGTGCCAGCAGTTACGACAGGGATGGTCGAAAACTGTTTTTT; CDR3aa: CASSYDRDGRKLFF
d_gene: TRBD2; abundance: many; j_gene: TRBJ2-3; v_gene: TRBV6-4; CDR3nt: TGTGCCAGCAGTGACTCGAGTAGCGGGGGCGCCGATACGCAGTATTTT; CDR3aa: CASSDSSSGGADTQYF
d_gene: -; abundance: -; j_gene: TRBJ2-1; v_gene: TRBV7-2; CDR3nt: TGTGCCAGCAGCTCCGGGGGCTACAATGAGCAGTTCTTC; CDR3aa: CASSSGGYNEQFF
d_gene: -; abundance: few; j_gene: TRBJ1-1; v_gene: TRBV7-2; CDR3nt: TGTGCCAGCAGCCCGTACATGAACACTGAAGCTTTCTTT; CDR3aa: CASSPYMNTEAFF
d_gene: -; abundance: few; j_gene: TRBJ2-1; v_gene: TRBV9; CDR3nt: TGTGCCAGCAGCGTAGTTGGGTCCCCGGACAATGAGCAGTTCTTC; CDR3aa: CASSVVGSPDNEQFF
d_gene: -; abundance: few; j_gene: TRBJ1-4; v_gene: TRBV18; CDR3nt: TGTGCCAGCTCACCGACAGCAGAAAGCTCAACTAATGAAAAACTGTTTTTT; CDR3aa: CASSPTAESSTNEKLFF
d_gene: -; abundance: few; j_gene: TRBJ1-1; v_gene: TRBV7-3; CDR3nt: TGTGCCAGCAGCAAACAGGAGAACACTGAAGCTTTCTTT; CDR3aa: CASSKQENTEAFF
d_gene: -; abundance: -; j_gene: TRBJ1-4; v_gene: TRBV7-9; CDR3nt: TGTGCCAGCAGCCCCTTGGGGGCAACTAATGAAAAACTGTTTTTT; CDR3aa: CASSPLGATNEKLFF
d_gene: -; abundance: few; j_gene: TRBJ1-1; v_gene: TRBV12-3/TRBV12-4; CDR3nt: TGTGCCAGCAGTTCTTTCGGGTTTGAAGCTTTCTTT; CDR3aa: CASSSFGFEAFF
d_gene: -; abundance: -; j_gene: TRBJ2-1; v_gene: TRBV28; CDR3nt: TGTGCCAGCAGTCCCGGGACCCCCTTAAGGCAGGAGCAGTTCTTC; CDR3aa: CASSPGTPLRQEQFF
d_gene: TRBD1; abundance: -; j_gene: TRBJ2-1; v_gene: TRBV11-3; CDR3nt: TGTGCCAGCAGCTTTAGGCAGGGGGCGTTCAATGAGCAGTTCTTC; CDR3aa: CASSFRQGAFNEQFF
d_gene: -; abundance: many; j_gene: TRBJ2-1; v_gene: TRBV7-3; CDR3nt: TGTGCCAGCAGCTTCACTAGTTTTCGTGAGCAGTTCTTC; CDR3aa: CASSFTSFREQFF